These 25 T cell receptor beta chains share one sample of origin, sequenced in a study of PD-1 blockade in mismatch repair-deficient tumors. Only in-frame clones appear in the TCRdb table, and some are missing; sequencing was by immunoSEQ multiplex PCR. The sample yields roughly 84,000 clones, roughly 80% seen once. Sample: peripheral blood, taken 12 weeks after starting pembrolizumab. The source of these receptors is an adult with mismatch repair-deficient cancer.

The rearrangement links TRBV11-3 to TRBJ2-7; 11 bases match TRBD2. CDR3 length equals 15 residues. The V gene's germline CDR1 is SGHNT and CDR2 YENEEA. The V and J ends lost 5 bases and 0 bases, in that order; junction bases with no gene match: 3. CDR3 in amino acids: CASSVTSGSSYEQYF. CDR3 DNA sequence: TGTGCCAGCAGCGTCACTAGCGGGAGCTCCTACGAGCAGTACTTC. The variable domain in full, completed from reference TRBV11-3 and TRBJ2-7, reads EAGVVQSPRYKIIEKKQPVAFWCNPISGHNTLYWYLQNLGQGPELLIRYENEEAVDDSQLPKDRFSAERLKGVDSTLKIQPAELGDSAVYLCASSVTSGSSYEQYFGPGTRLTVT.

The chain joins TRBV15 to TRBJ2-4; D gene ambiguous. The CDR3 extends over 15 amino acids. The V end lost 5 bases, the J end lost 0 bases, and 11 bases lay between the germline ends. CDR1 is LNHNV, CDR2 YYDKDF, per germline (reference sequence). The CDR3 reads CATSLRIEAKNIQYF. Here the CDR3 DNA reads TGTGCCACCAGCCTCCGAATAGAAGCCAAAAACATTCAGTACTTC.

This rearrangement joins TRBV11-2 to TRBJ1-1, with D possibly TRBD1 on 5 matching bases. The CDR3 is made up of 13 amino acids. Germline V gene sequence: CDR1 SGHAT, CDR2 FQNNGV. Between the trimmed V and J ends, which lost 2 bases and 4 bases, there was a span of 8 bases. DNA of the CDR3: TGTGCCAGCAGCTTAACAGGATTCACTGAAGCTTTCTTT. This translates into CASSLTGFTEAFF.

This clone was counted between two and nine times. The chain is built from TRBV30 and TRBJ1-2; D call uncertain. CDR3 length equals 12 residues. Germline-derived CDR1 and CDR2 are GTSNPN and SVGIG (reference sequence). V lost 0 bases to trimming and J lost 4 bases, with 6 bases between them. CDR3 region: CAWSVGIYGYTF. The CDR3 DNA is TGTGCCTGGAGTGTAGGCATCTATGGCTACACCTTC.

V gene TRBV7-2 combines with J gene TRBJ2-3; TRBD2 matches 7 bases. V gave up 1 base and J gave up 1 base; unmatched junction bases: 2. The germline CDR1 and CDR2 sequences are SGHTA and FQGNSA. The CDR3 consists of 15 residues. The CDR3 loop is CASSLGRGGTDTQYF. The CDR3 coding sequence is TGTGCCAGCAGCTTAGGTCGGGGGGGCACAGATACGCAGTATTTT.

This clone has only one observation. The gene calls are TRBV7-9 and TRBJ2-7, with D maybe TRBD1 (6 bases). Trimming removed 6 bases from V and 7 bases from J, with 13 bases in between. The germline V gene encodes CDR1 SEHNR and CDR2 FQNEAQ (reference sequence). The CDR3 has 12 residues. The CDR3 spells CASSQTGTEQYF. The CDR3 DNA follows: TGTGCCAGCAGTCAAACAGGGACGGAGCAGTACTTC. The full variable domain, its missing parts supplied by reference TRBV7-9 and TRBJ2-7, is DTGVSQNPRHKITKRGQNVTFRCDPISEHNRLYWYRQTLGQGPEFLTYFQNEAQLEKSRLLSDRFSAERPKGSFSTLEIQRTEQGDSAMYLCASSQTGTEQYFGPGTRLTVT.

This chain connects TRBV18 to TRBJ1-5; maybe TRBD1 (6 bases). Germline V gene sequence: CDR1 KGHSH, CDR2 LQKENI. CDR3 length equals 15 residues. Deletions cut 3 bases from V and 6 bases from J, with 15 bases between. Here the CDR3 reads CASSPDRTPSQPQHF. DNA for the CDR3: TGTGCCAGCTCACCCGACAGGACCCCGAGTCAGCCCCAGCATTTT.

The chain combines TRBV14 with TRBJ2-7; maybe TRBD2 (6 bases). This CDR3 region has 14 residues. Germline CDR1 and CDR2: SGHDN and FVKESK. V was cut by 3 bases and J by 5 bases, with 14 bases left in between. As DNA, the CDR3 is TGTGCCAGCAGCCATCTAGCGATAAGAAACGAGCAGTACTTC. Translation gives CASSHLAIRNEQYF.

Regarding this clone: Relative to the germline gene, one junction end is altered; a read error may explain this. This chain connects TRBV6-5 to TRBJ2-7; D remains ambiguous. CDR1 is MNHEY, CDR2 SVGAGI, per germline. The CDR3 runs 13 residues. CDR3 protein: CASSNSPVSEQYF. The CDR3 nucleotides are TGTGCCAGCAGTAACTCTCCTGTGAGCGAGCAGTACTTC.

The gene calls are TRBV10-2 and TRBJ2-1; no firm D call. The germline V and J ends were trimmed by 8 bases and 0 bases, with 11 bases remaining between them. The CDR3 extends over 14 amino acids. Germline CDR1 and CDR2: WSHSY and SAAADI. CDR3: CASSSSSSYNEQFF. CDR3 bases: TGCGCCAGCTCCTCCTCTAGCTCCTACAATGAGCAGTTCTTC.

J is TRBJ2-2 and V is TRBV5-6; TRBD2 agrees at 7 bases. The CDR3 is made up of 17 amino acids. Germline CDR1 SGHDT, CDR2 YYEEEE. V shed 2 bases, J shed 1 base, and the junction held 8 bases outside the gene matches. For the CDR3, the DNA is TGTGCCAGCAGCTTTAGGGCGTCTAGCGGGAACACCGGGGAGCTGTTTTTT. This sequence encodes CASSFRASSGNTGELFF.

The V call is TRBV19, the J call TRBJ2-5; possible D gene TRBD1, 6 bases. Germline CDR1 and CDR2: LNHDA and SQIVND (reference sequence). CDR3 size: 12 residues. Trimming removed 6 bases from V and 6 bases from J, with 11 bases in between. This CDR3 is CASSNREQTQYF. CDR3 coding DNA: TGTGCCAGTAGCAACAGGGAGCAGACCCAGTACTTC.

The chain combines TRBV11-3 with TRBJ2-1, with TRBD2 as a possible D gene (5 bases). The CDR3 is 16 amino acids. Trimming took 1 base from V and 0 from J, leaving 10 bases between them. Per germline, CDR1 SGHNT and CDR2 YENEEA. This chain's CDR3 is CASSLVSAVSYNEQFF. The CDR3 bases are TGTGCCAGCAGCTTAGTGTCAGCGGTCTCCTACAATGAGCAGTTCTTC.

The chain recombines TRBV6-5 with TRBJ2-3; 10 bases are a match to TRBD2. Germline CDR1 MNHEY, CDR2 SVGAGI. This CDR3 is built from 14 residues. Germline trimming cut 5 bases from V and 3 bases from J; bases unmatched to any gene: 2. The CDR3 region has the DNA TGTGCCAGCAGTCCGGGACTAGCGACAGATACGCAGTATTTT. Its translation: CASSPGLATDTQYF.

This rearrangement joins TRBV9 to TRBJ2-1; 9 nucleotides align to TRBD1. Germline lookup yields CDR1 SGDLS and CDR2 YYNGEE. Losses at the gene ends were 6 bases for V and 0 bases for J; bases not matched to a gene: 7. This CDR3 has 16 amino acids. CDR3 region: CASNPGTGSSYNEQFF. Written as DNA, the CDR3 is TGTGCCAGCAACCCAGGGACAGGGAGCTCCTACAATGAGCAGTTCTTC. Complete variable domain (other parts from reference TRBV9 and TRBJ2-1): DSGVTQTPKHLITATGQRVTLRCSPRSGDLSVYWYQQSLDQGLQFLIQYYNGEERAKGNILERFSAQQFPDLHSELNLSSLELGDSALYFCASNPGTGSSYNEQFFGPGTRLTVL.

For the CDR3, the DNA is TGTGCCAGCAGCTTTGGACAGGAGATCCTCTCCGAGCAGTACTTC. Protein: CASSFGQEILSEQYF. The V gene is TRBV7-6, the J gene TRBJ2-7, with TRBD1 matching 7 bases. Germline CDR1 reads SGHVS; CDR2 reads FNYEAQ. V gave up 3 bases and J gave up 6 bases; unmatched junction bases: 11. This CDR3 is built from 15 residues.

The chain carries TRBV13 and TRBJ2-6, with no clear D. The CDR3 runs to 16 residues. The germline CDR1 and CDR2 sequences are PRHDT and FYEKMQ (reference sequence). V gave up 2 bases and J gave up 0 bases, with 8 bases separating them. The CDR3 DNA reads TGTGCCAGCAGCTTATCCCGGAGCTCTGGGGCCAACGTCCTGACTTTC. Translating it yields CASSLSRSSGANVLTF.

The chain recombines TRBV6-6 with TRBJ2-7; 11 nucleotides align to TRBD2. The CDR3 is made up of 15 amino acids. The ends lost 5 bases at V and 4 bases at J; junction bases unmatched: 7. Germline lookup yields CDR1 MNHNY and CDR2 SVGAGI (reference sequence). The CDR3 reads CASSAGTSGTYEQYF. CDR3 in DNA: TGTGCCAGCAGTGCCGGGACTAGCGGAACGTACGAGCAGTACTTC.

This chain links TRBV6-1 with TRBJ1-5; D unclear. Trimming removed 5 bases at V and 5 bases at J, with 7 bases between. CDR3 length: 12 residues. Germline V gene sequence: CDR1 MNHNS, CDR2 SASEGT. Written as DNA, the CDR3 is TGTGCCAGCAGTACTTTATATCAGCCCCAGCATTTT. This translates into CASSTLYQPQHF.

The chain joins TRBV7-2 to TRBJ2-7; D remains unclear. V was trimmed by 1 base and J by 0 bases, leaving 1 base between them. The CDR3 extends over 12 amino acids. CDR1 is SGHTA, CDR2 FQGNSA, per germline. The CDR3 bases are TGTGCCAGCAGCTTAGGCTCCTACGAGCAGTACTTC. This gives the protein CASSLGSYEQYF. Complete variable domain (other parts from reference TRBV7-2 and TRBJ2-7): GAGVSQSPSNKVTEKGKDVELRCDPISGHTALYWYRQSLGQGLEFLIYFQGNSAPDKSGLPSDRFSAERTGGSVSTLTIQRTQQEDSAVYLCASSLGSYEQYFGPGTRLTVT.

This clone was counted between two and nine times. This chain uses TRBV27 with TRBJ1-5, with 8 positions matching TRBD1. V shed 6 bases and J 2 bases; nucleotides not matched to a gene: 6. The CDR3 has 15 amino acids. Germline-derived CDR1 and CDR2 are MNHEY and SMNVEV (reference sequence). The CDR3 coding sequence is TGTGCCAGCAGCCTCCAGGGGGCCGGCAATCAGCCCCAGCATTTT. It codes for CASSLQGAGNQPQHF.

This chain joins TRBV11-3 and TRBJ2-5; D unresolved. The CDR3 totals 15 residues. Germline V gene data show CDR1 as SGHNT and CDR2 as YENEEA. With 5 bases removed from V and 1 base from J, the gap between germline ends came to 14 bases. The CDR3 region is CASSLGNSPQETQYF. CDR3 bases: TGTGCCAGCAGCCTAGGTAACAGCCCCCAAGAGACCCAGTACTTC.

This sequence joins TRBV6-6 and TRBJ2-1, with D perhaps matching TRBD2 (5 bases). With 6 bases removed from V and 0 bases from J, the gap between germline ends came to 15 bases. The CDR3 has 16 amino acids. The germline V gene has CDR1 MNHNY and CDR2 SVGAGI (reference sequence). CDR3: CASRASGAASYNEQFF. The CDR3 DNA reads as TGTGCCAGCAGGGCGAGCGGAGCGGCCTCCTACAATGAGCAGTTCTTC.

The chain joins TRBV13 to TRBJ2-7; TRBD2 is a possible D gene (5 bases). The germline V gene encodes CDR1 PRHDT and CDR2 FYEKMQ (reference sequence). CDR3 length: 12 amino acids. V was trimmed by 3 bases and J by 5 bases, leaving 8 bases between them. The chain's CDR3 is CASSFRGNEQYF. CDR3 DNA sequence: TGTGCCAGCAGCTTCCGGGGAAACGAGCAGTACTTC.

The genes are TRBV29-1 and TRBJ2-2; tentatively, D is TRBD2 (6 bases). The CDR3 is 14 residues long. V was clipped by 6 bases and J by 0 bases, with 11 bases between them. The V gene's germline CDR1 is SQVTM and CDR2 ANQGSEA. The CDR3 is CSVGGLTNTGELFF. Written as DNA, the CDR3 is TGCAGCGTCGGAGGGCTCACGAACACCGGGGAGCTGTTTTTT.